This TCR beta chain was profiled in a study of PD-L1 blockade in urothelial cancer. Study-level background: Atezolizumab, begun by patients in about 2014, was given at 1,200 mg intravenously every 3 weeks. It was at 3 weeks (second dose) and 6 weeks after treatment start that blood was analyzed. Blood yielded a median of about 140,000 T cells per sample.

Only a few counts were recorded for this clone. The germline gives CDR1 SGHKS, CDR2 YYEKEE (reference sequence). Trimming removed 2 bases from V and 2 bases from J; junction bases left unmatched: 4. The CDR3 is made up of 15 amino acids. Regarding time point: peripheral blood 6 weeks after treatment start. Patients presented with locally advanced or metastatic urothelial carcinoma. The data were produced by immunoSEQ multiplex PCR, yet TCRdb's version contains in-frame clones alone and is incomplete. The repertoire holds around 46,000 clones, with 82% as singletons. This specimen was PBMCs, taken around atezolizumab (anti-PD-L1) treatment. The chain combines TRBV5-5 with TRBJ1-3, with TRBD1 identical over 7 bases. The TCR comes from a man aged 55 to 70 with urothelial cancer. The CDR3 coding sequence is TGTGCCAGCAGCTTCGACCAGGGGGCTGGAAACACCATATATTTT. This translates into CASSFDQGAGNTIYF.